These 20 T cell receptor beta chains were sequenced from one sample in a study of blood T cells in healthy people across ages. With a J-beta primer mix and a sample-barcoded 5' primer, a second PCR ran about 7 to 11 cycles. TCRdb reprocessed the 5' RACE reads via MiXCR and lists one record per CDR3 protein. The table includes roughly 1,500,000 distinct CDR3 sequences, roughly a third detected once. The specimen sequenced was blood. The receptors come from a woman aged 30 to 39 in good health.

Details on this clonotype: A much larger clone differs from this one at a single base, so this may be a read error. The chain recombines TRBV7-9 with TRBJ1-2; D not certain. V lost 5 bases and J 6 bases, leaving 10 bases between the germline ends. In germline, CDR1 is SEHNR, CDR2 FQNEAQ (reference sequence). The CDR3 runs 12 residues. The CDR3 sequence: CASSAKDHGYTF. Written as DNA, the CDR3 is TGTGCCAGCAGCGCGAAAGACCATGGCTACACCTTC.

This clonotype was seen more than once but under ten times. The CDR3 region has the DNA TGTGCCAGCAGCGTAGGTGGCACGGAGAACTACGAGCAGTACTTC. Protein product: CASSVGGTENYEQYF. The V and J genes are TRBV9 and TRBJ2-7; D unresolved. V shed 0 bases and J shed 3 bases, with 13 bases lying between them. The V gene's germline CDR1 is SGDLS and CDR2 YYNGEE. This CDR3 region has 15 residues.

V and J are TRBV5-1 and TRBJ2-7; 9 positions match TRBD2. The CDR3 loop spans 16 amino acids. V trimming: 0 bases; J trimming: 3 bases; junction bases outside the gene matches: 7. CDR1 and CDR2 from the germline V gene are SGHRS and YFSETQ. CDR3 DNA sequence: TGCGCCAGCAGCTTGGGGTTAGCGGGGGCGTACTACGAGCAGTACTTC. Residues: CASSLGLAGAYYEQYF.

This clonotype occurred once. An end of the junction does not agree with germline; a read error may underlie this. The chain couples TRBV5-6 to TRBJ2-2; D remains ambiguous. The CDR3 runs 13 residues. Looked up from germline, CDR1 is SGHDT and CDR2 is YYEEEE. CDR3 protein: CASSWDLSGELFF. For the CDR3, the DNA is TGTGCCAGTAGCTGGGATCTTTCCGGGGAGCTGTTTTTT.

The rearrangement joins TRBV11-2 to TRBJ1-2, with a tentative D call TRBD1 (6 bases). Trimming removed 5 bases from V and 2 bases from J, with 15 bases in between. Looked up from germline, CDR1 is SGHAT and CDR2 is FQNNGV. CDR3 length equals 15 residues. CDR3 residues: CASSRTDRMNYGYTF. In nucleotides, the CDR3 is TGTGCCAGCAGCCGTACCGACAGGATGAACTATGGCTACACCTTC.

This clonotype was recorded many times. This chain links TRBV5-1 with TRBJ2-1; 7 nucleotides agree with TRBD2. The germline gives CDR1 SGHRS, CDR2 YFSETQ. The CDR3 spans 11 residues. V was pared by 3 bases and J by 12 bases, with 3 bases of the junction left unmatched. This CDR3 is CASSYGLVQFF. Here the CDR3 DNA reads TGCGCCAGCAGCTATGGACTAGTGCAGTTCTTC.

The CDR3: CASSLVVWDTDTQYF. CDR3 sequence (DNA): TGTGCCAGCAGCTTAGTAGTCTGGGACACAGATACGCAGTATTTT. V gene TRBV7-9 combines with J gene TRBJ2-3; D is undetermined. The V end was cut by 1 base, the J end by 2 bases, with 10 bases between. Per the germline V gene, CDR1 is SEHNR and CDR2 is FQNEAQ (reference sequence). The CDR3 is 15 residues long.

The gene calls are TRBV24-1 and TRBJ2-1; D is undetermined. The ends were cut back, 4 bases at V and 4 bases at J, with 37 bases in the middle. The CDR3 contains 23 residues. CDR1 is KGHDR and CDR2 is SFDVKD in the germline V gene. The CDR3: CATSDLQLRGRYNEQRRYNEQFF. The DNA for the CDR3 is TGTGCCACCAGTGACCTACAACTACGCGGTAGGTACAATGAGCAGCGTAGGTACAATGAGCAGTTCTTC.

The J gene is TRBJ1-4, the V gene TRBV20-1, with D tentatively TRBD1 (6 bases). This CDR3 has 13 amino acids. CDR1 and CDR2 from the germline V gene are DFQATT and SNEGSKA (reference sequence). Deletions cut 5 bases from V and 7 bases from J, with 14 bases between. This CDR3 is CSALRGGFEKLFF. The DNA of the CDR3 is TGCAGTGCTTTAAGGGGGGGATTTGAAAAACTGTTTTTT.

The chain carries TRBV12-3 or TRBV12-4 and TRBJ1-2, with 8 bases aligning to TRBD1. The junction had 11 bases not matched to a gene; V was cut back by 4 bases and J by 4 bases. CDR3 length: 16 amino acids. CDR3 in DNA: TGTGCCAGCAGTTCAACCGCAGGACAGGGAGGCTATGGCTACACCTTC. It codes for CASSSTAGQGGYGYTF.

There are a few counts of this clonotype. V gene TRBV14 combines with J gene TRBJ2-6; D remains ambiguous. Germline assignment: CDR1 SGHDN and CDR2 FVKESK. The V end was cut by 8 bases, the J end by 0 bases, with 2 bases between. This CDR3 has 12 amino acids. In DNA form, the CDR3 reads TGTGCCAGCGACTCTGGGGCCAACGTCCTGACTTTC. Protein sequence: CASDSGANVLTF.

The rearrangement links TRBV6-1 to TRBJ1-5, with unresolved D. Trimming took off 7 bases at V and 5 bases at J, with 9 bases between the two ends. The CDR3 spans 12 residues. The V gene's germline CDR1 is MNHNS and CDR2 SASEGT. The CDR3 DNA reads TGTGCCAGCAAGAGGGAGGATCAGCCCCAGCATTTT. Its translation: CASKREDQPQHF.

This clonotype was seen ten or more times. V and J are TRBV20-1 and TRBJ2-3; 9 positions agree with TRBD2. The trim removed 0 bases at V and 4 bases at J, leaving 17 bases unmatched. Germline V gene lookup returns CDR1 DFQATT and CDR2 SNEGSKA (reference sequence). This CDR3 has 19 residues. DNA of the CDR3: TGCAGTGCTAGAGATCCCCTGTGGGGTAGCGGGGGTATGGCAGATACGCAGTATTTT. Translating it yields CSARDPLWGSGGMADTQYF.

This clonotype was seen a handful of times. This chain uses TRBV6-4 with TRBJ2-7, with 10 bases lining up with TRBD1. The germline gives CDR1 MRHNA, CDR2 SNTAGT. The CDR3 runs to 13 residues. The J segment lost 6 bases and the V segment lost 5 bases, leaving 4 bases of the junction unmatched. The CDR3 nucleotides read TGTGCCAGCAGTCAGGACAGGGGGACCGAGCAGTACTTC. Amino acids: CASSQDRGTEQYF.

This chain connects TRBV20-1 to TRBJ2-1; D is perhaps TRBD1 (5 bases). This CDR3 spans 17 amino acids. Germline loops: CDR1 DFQATT, CDR2 SNEGSKA (reference sequence). The ends were cut back, 2 bases at V and 3 bases at J, with 20 bases in the middle. The DNA of the CDR3 is TGCAGTGCTAGATTACAAGGGCGGACAAGTGGCTACAATGAGCAGTTCTTC. Translation gives CSARLQGRTSGYNEQFF.

This CDR3 is CASRGQASLYGYTF. The DNA for the CDR3 is TGCGCCAGCAGAGGGCAGGCCTCGCTTTATGGCTACACCTTC. The V gene is TRBV5-1, the J gene TRBJ1-2; D remains ambiguous. The CDR3 is made up of 14 amino acids. The V end was cut by 5 bases, the J end by 5 bases, with 16 bases between. Germline values: CDR1 SGHRS, CDR2 YFSETQ.

This clonotype was observed a few times. The chain has TRBV5-1 and TRBJ2-1; D might be TRBD2 (6 bases). Germline V gene data show CDR1 as SGHRS and CDR2 as YFSETQ. Between the trimmed V and J ends, which lost 4 bases and 6 bases, there was a span of 14 bases. The length of the CDR3 is 14 residues. CDR3 bases: TGCGCCAGCAGCCTGGGGGGACGTAGCAATGAGCAGTTCTTC. Its translation: CASSLGGRSNEQFF.

This clonotype has more than one count but fewer than ten. The chain has TRBV3-1 and TRBJ1-4; no clear D gene. Germline lookup yields CDR1 LGHDT and CDR2 YNNKEL (reference sequence). Trimming pared 0 bases from V and 7 bases from J, leaving 9 bases between. The CDR3 extends over 14 amino acids. CDR3 loop: CASSQDIGAEKLFF. The CDR3 DNA sequence: TGTGCCAGCAGCCAAGATATAGGCGCTGAAAAACTGTTTTTT.

This clonotype was counted between two and nine times. This chain joins TRBV6-1 and TRBJ2-1; D might be TRBD1 (6 bases). This CDR3 is built from 14 residues. Deletions cut 7 bases from V and 0 bases from J, with 10 bases between. Germline values: CDR1 MNHNS, CDR2 SASEGT. CDR3 amino acids: CASTTGSSYNEQFF. CDR3 in DNA: TGTGCCAGCACTACAGGGAGCTCCTACAATGAGCAGTTCTTC.

This clonotype has a handful of counts. Germline and junction disagree at one end, which may indicate a read error. V is TRBV15 and J is TRBJ1-2, with D unresolved. Germline V lookup: CDR1 LNHNV, CDR2 YYDKDF (reference sequence). There are 15 residues in the CDR3. Here the CDR3 DNA reads TGTGCCACCTGCAGAGACAAAGGCACGGGCTATGGCTACACCTTC. Translation: CATCRDKGTGYGYTF.